A selection of T cell receptor beta chains follows, all from one sample in a study of blood T cell repertoires in COVID-19. The repertoire was sequenced with immunoSEQ multiplex PCR; TCRdb's copy has only in-frame clones and lacks some. This table has approximately 70,000 clones, around 79% appearing once. What was sequenced was peripheral blood. The receptors stem from a man aged 60 to 75 with active or convalescent COVID-19. The CDR3 runs from the conserved cysteine through the conserved F or W. The order of the fields is clone size, D gene, J gene, V gene, CDR3 DNA, CDR3 protein. A D gene is named only where the DNA matches it firmly. Clone size is not always given. Where it is, it says once, few, many or a class for expanded clones.

abundance: NA; d_gene: TRBD1; j_gene: TRBJ1-6; v_gene: TRBV19; CDR3nt: TGTGCCAGTAGTATTTTGGAGACAGGGGGTAATTCACCCCTCCACTTT; CDR3aa: CASSILETGGNSPLHF
abundance: NA; d_gene: NA; j_gene: TRBJ1-5; v_gene: TRBV30; CDR3nt: TGTGCCTGGAGAGCGAGCGGGTGGTGGGAGCCCCAGCATTTT; CDR3aa: CAWRASGWWEPQHF
abundance: NA; d_gene: TRBD1; j_gene: TRBJ1-4; v_gene: TRBV28; CDR3nt: TGTGCCAGCAGTTCCCCTCTGGGGGCAGGGGGAAATGAAAAACTGTTTTTT; CDR3aa: CASSSPLGAGGNEKLFF
abundance: NA; d_gene: TRBD1; j_gene: TRBJ1-1; v_gene: TRBV19; CDR3nt: TGTGCCAGTACAGGGGGCGCATGGGACACTGAAGCTTTCTTT; CDR3aa: CASTGGAWDTEAFF
abundance: NA; d_gene: TRBD2; j_gene: TRBJ2-7; v_gene: TRBV5-1; CDR3nt: TGCGCCAGCAGCTCTGGACTAGCGGGGGTAAGCTCCTACGAGCAGTACTTC; CDR3aa: CASSSGLAGVSSYEQYF
abundance: NA; d_gene: TRBD1; j_gene: TRBJ2-7; v_gene: TRBV28; CDR3nt: TGTGCCAGCAGTCAAGGACAGGGATCCTACGAGCAGTACTTC; CDR3aa: CASSQGQGSYEQYF
abundance: NA; d_gene: TRBD1; j_gene: TRBJ1-2; v_gene: TRBV19; CDR3nt: TGTGCCAGTAGTCCACGGGACAGACTTCCTAACTATGGCTACACCTTC; CDR3aa: CASSPRDRLPNYGYTF
abundance: NA; d_gene: NA; j_gene: TRBJ2-7; v_gene: TRBV23-1; CDR3nt: TGCGCCAGCAGTCAACCCGGGACACCCTCCTACGAGCAGTACTTC; CDR3aa: CASSQPGTPSYEQYF
abundance: NA; d_gene: NA; j_gene: TRBJ2-5; v_gene: TRBV6-5; CDR3nt: TGTGCCAGCAGTTTGACTAGCCAAGAGACCCAGTACTTC; CDR3aa: CASSLTSQETQYF
abundance: few; d_gene: TRBD1; j_gene: TRBJ1-2; v_gene: TRBV7-9; CDR3nt: TGTGCCAGCAGCTTAGGGGGACGGGACAGTTCTAACTATGGCTACACCTTC; CDR3aa: CASSLGGRDSSNYGYTF
abundance: NA; d_gene: TRBD1; j_gene: TRBJ1-4; v_gene: TRBV18; CDR3nt: TGTGCCAGCTCACCGGGACAGGGTAGTAGCTCTAATGAAAAACTGTTTTTT; CDR3aa: CASSPGQGSSSNEKLFF
abundance: NA; d_gene: NA; j_gene: TRBJ1-3; v_gene: TRBV11-2; CDR3nt: TGTGCCAGCAGCTTACTAGCCTCTGGAAACACCATATATTTT; CDR3aa: CASSLLASGNTIYF
abundance: NA; d_gene: TRBD1; j_gene: TRBJ2-7; v_gene: TRBV30; CDR3nt: TGTGCCTACAAACGGGACAGACCCTACGAGCAGTACTTC; CDR3aa: CAYKRDRPYEQYF
abundance: NA; d_gene: TRBD1; j_gene: TRBJ1-2; v_gene: TRBV6-2/TRBV6-3; CDR3nt: TGTGCCAGCAGTTACCGACCGGAAGGGGGCGCATTTATCGATGGCTACACCTTC; CDR3aa: CASSYRPEGGAFIDGYTF
abundance: NA; d_gene: NA; j_gene: TRBJ1-1; v_gene: TRBV3-1/TRBV3-2; CDR3nt: TGTGCCAGCAGCCCGATGGGACTTGGCGGAACTGAAGCTTTCTTT; CDR3aa: CASSPMGLGGTEAFF
abundance: NA; d_gene: NA; j_gene: TRBJ2-2; v_gene: TRBV11-2; CDR3nt: TGTGCCAGCAGCTTAAGTGGCCCCCAGACCGGGGAGCTGTTTTTT; CDR3aa: CASSLSGPQTGELFF
abundance: NA; d_gene: NA; j_gene: TRBJ2-1; v_gene: TRBV6-5; CDR3nt: TGTGCCAGCAGGAGACAGCCTACCTACAATGAGCAGTTCTTC; CDR3aa: CASRRQPTYNEQFF
abundance: NA; d_gene: NA; j_gene: TRBJ1-1; v_gene: TRBV20-1; CDR3nt: TGCAGTGCTAGTGTCAGACAGGAGAAAGCTTTCTTT; CDR3aa: CSASVRQEKAFF
abundance: NA; d_gene: TRBD1; j_gene: TRBJ1-4; v_gene: TRBV6-5; CDR3nt: TGTGCCAGCAGTTACGCCGGGACAGGGGAGGAAAAACTGTTTTTT; CDR3aa: CASSYAGTGEEKLFF
abundance: NA; d_gene: NA; j_gene: TRBJ1-2; v_gene: TRBV2; CDR3nt: TGTGCCAGCAGTGTGGAGTCTAACTATGGCTACACCTTC; CDR3aa: CASSVESNYGYTF
abundance: NA; d_gene: TRBD2; j_gene: TRBJ2-1; v_gene: TRBV5-6; CDR3nt: TGTGCCAGCAGCTTGGTGGGACTAGCGGGACTCGAGCAGTTCTTC; CDR3aa: CASSLVGLAGLEQFF
abundance: once; d_gene: NA; j_gene: TRBJ1-2; v_gene: TRBV9; CDR3nt: TGTGCCAGCAGCGTAGTGGCTGGGGGGGGATTGGGCTATGGCTACACCTTC; CDR3aa: CASSVVAGGGLGYGYTF
abundance: once; d_gene: NA; j_gene: TRBJ1-4; v_gene: TRBV15; CDR3nt: TGTGCCACCAGCTCAAACCGGGACATCGGTGAAAAACTGTTTTTT; CDR3aa: CATSSNRDIGEKLFF
abundance: NA; d_gene: TRBD1; j_gene: TRBJ2-5; v_gene: TRBV9; CDR3nt: TGTGCCAGCAGAAGATCCTGGACAGGGGAGGAGACCCAGTACTTC; CDR3aa: CASRRSWTGEETQYF
abundance: NA; d_gene: TRBD1; j_gene: TRBJ1-3; v_gene: TRBV10-2; CDR3nt: TGCGCCAGCAGTGAGTCGAGGGACAGGGCTTTGGACACCATATATTTT; CDR3aa: CASSESRDRALDTIYF
abundance: NA; d_gene: TRBD1; j_gene: TRBJ2-1; v_gene: TRBV9; CDR3nt: TGTGCCAGCAGCGTAGATGTGACAGGGAGTCACAATGAGCAGTTCTTC; CDR3aa: CASSVDVTGSHNEQFF
abundance: NA; d_gene: TRBD1; j_gene: TRBJ1-1; v_gene: TRBV19; CDR3nt: TGTGCCAGTAGACCGGGACAGGGAATGAACACTGAAGCTTTCTTT; CDR3aa: CASRPGQGMNTEAFF
abundance: NA; d_gene: NA; j_gene: TRBJ2-7; v_gene: TRBV7-8; CDR3nt: TGTGCCAGCAGCCAGCGACAGGAACCTGGAAAGCAGTACTTC; CDR3aa: CASSQRQEPGKQYF
abundance: NA; d_gene: NA; j_gene: TRBJ2-7; v_gene: TRBV28; CDR3nt: TGTGCCAGCAGTACCCCAGGACAGCTTTCCTACGAGCAGTACTTC; CDR3aa: CASSTPGQLSYEQYF
abundance: NA; d_gene: NA; j_gene: TRBJ1-1; v_gene: TRBV6-1; CDR3nt: TGTGCCAGCAGTGAACAGAAGAACACTGAAGCTTTCTTT; CDR3aa: CASSEQKNTEAFF
abundance: once; d_gene: TRBD1; j_gene: TRBJ2-3; v_gene: TRBV7-8; CDR3nt: TGTGCCAGCAGCTTAGCGGGACAGGGTATAATTGGTACAGATACGCAGTATTTT; CDR3aa: CASSLAGQGIIGTDTQYF
abundance: once; d_gene: NA; j_gene: TRBJ2-3; v_gene: TRBV5-1; CDR3nt: TGCGCCAGCAGCAAAACTAGTATCCCAGATACGCAGTATTTT; CDR3aa: CASSKTSIPDTQYF
abundance: NA; d_gene: TRBD1; j_gene: TRBJ1-4; v_gene: TRBV27; CDR3nt: TGTGCCAGCAGCCCCAACAGGGGGATATCAGAAAAACTGTTTTTT; CDR3aa: CASSPNRGISEKLFF
abundance: NA; d_gene: NA; j_gene: TRBJ1-5; v_gene: TRBV13; CDR3nt: TGTGCCAGCAGCTTCGGGGTTGATCAGCCCCAGCATTTT; CDR3aa: CASSFGVDQPQHF
abundance: NA; d_gene: NA; j_gene: TRBJ1-4; v_gene: TRBV9; CDR3nt: TGTGCCAGCAGCGTCCAGACAGGTGAAAAACTGTTTTTT; CDR3aa: CASSVQTGEKLFF
abundance: NA; d_gene: NA; j_gene: TRBJ2-5; v_gene: TRBV3-1/TRBV3-2; CDR3nt: TGTGCCAGCAGCCAACTATCGGGACTTTGCCACTTC; CDR3aa: CASSQLSGLCHF